The 5 T cell receptor beta chains presented below share a single source sample, sequenced in a study of cytomegalovirus exposure and HLA in healthy donors. The PCR made use of 60 Vbeta and 13 Jbeta primers. The repertoire was sequenced with immunoSEQ multiplex PCR; TCRdb's copy has only in-frame clones and lacks some. Here the sample spans around 150,000 clones, around 85% being singletons. Specimen: PBMCs. All receptors come from a woman in her twenties or thirties in good health and CMV-seronegative.

This clone has just one count. The chain couples TRBV5-1 to TRBJ2-1, with TRBD2 as a possible D gene (5 bases). This CDR3 comprises 15 residues. Germline-derived CDR1 and CDR2 are SGHRS and YFSETQ. V lost 5 bases and J 0 bases, leaving 12 bases between the germline ends. The CDR3 sequence is CASSKEAGSYNEQFF. As DNA, the CDR3 is TGCGCCAGCAGTAAAGAGGCGGGCTCCTACAATGAGCAGTTCTTC.

The chain has TRBV27 and TRBJ2-7; a possible D gene is TRBD2 (7 bases). V lost 2 bases and J 9 bases, leaving 14 bases between the germline ends. CDR1 and CDR2 from the germline V gene are MNHEY and SMNVEV (reference sequence). CDR3 length equals 13 residues. The CDR3 here is CASSLREGVRQYF. CDR3 DNA sequence: TGTGCCAGCAGTTTAAGGGAGGGGGTAAGGCAGTACTTC.

The V and J genes are TRBV5-4 and TRBJ1-3, with D possibly matching TRBD1 (6 bases). Trimming pared 4 bases from V and 3 bases from J, leaving 17 bases between. The germline gives CDR1 SGHNT, CDR2 YYREEE (reference sequence). The CDR3 is made up of 16 amino acids. The CDR3 loop reads CASSLSPDSSGNTIYF. For the CDR3, the DNA is TGTGCCAGCAGCCTCTCTCCGGACAGTAGTGGAAACACCATATATTTT. Drawing the rest from reference TRBV5-4 and TRBJ1-3, the complete variable domain is ETGVTQSPTHLIKTRGQQVTLRCSSQSGHNTVSWYQQALGQGPQFIFQYYREEENGRGNFPPRFSGLQFPNYSSELNVNALELDDSALYLCASSLSPDSSGNTIYFGEGSWLTVV.

This chain connects TRBV28 to TRBJ2-3, with D perhaps TRBD1 (8 bases). The CDR3 runs to 12 residues. Per germline, CDR1 MDHEN and CDR2 SYDVKM. V was trimmed by 6 bases and J by 14 bases, leaving 18 bases between them. Written as DNA, the CDR3 is TGTGCCAGCAGGTCACAGGGGGGGCCCCTGTATTTT. Translation: CASRSQGGPLYF.

This clone was picked up a small number of times. The chain carries TRBV5-5 and TRBJ1-5; TRBD1 agrees at 9 bases. The CDR3 runs 15 residues. Trimming removed 3 bases from V and 5 bases from J; junction bases left unmatched: 6. Germline V gene data show CDR1 as SGHKS and CDR2 as YYEKEE (reference sequence). CDR3 in amino acids: CASSSGQGRDQPQHF. The CDR3 region has the DNA TGTGCCAGCAGCTCAGGACAGGGGAGGGATCAGCCCCAGCATTTT. The full variable domain, with the rest looked up from reference TRBV5-5 and TRBJ1-5, is DAGVTQSPTHLIKTRGQQVTLRCSPISGHKSVSWYQQVLGQGPQFIFQYYEKEERGRGNFPDRFSARQFPNYSSELNVNALLLGDSALYLCASSSGQGRDQPQHFGDGTRLSIL.